The 14 T cell receptor beta chains below were found in one sample sequenced in a study of blood T cell repertoires in COVID-19. Clones were read by immunoSEQ multiplex PCR, and TCRdb kept only the in-frame ones, dropping some. The sample holds 120,000 to 150,000 clones, 70% to 90% seen once. Input material: PBMCs or T cells enriched from blood (not recorded which). The receptors were gathered from a woman aged 30 to 39 with acute COVID-19.

A word on this clone: Mismatch with germline at one junction end may stem from a read error. DNA of the CDR3: TGTGTCAGCAGTGAAAACCCGTGGGGAGGCGAGCAGTACTTC. Amino acid sequence: CVSSENPWGGEQYF. The chain has TRBV25-1 and TRBJ2-7; maybe TRBD2 (6 bases). The germline gives CDR1 MGHDK, CDR2 SYGVNS. The CDR3 covers 14 residues.

This chain joins TRBV23-1 and TRBJ2-5, with 8 bases aligning to TRBD1. TRBV23-1 is recorded as an ORF, its role being uncertain. Trimming at V came to 7 bases and at J to 2 bases, leaving 15 bases not matched to a gene. The CDR3 spans 17 residues. The CDR3 is CASTPGGSIEWQETQYF. CDR3 nucleotide sequence: TGCGCCAGCACGCCAGGGGGCTCTATTGAGTGGCAAGAGACCCAGTACTTC.

The V and J genes are TRBV27 and TRBJ2-7, with TRBD2 as a possible D gene (5 bases). This CDR3 has 14 amino acids. Trimming took off 3 bases at V and 5 bases at J, with 14 bases between the two ends. Germline-derived CDR1 and CDR2 are MNHEY and SMNVEV (reference sequence). The CDR3 here is CASSFRGSGDEQYF. The CDR3 DNA sequence: TGTGCCAGCAGTTTTCGGGGTTCCGGCGACGAGCAGTACTTC.

This chain connects TRBV19 to TRBJ1-1; D is possibly TRBD1 (6 bases). There are 14 residues in the CDR3. CDR1 is LNHDA, CDR2 SQIVND, per germline (reference sequence). The germline V and J ends were trimmed by 6 bases and 7 bases, with 18 bases remaining between them. CDR3 residues: CASRPGQTTFEAFF. The DNA of the CDR3 is TGTGCCAGTAGACCGGGACAAACAACTTTTGAAGCTTTCTTT.

The J gene is TRBJ2-7, the V gene TRBV28, with TRBD1 identical over 7 bases. Germline CDR1 MDHEN, CDR2 SYDVKM. With 5 bases clipped from V and 3 bases from J, the junction kept 10 bases outside the gene matches. This CDR3 is 15 amino acids long. CDR3 region: CASSAPGTAFYEQYF. The CDR3, as DNA: TGTGCCAGCAGTGCCCCGGGGACAGCCTTCTACGAGCAGTACTTC.

This rearrangement joins TRBV18 to TRBJ2-7; D perhaps matches TRBD1 (5 bases). The CDR3 covers 15 residues. Looked up from germline, CDR1 is KGHSH and CDR2 is LQKENI. Trimming cost V 2 bases and J 3 bases, with 14 bases left between them. The CDR3 DNA reads TGTGCCAGCTCACCATCAGGGCAGGCGTACTACGAGCAGTACTTC. Encoded protein: CASSPSGQAYYEQYF.

This chain connects TRBV7-2 to TRBJ1-6, with 7 bases identical to TRBD1. The trim removed 0 bases at V and 18 bases at J, leaving 11 bases unmatched. The CDR3 has 14 residues. CDR1 is SGHTA and CDR2 is FQGNSA in the germline V gene. CDR3 protein: CASSLARTGQVPHF. The CDR3 DNA reads as TGTGCCAGCAGCTTAGCGCGGACAGGCCAGGTTCCCCACTTT.

This chain connects TRBV3-1 (or the pseudogene TRBV3-2) to TRBJ2-1; possibly TRBD2 for D (5 bases). This CDR3 is built from 16 residues. V lost 0 bases and J 0 bases, leaving 9 bases between the germline ends. CDR1 and CDR2 (germline): LGHDT, YNNKEL (reference sequence). This CDR3 is CASSQDGSVSYNEQFF. The DNA of the CDR3 is TGTGCCAGCAGCCAAGATGGTAGCGTCTCCTACAATGAGCAGTTCTTC.

V and J are TRBV28 and TRBJ2-1; tentatively, D is TRBD1 (6 bases). Germline V gene data show CDR1 as MDHEN and CDR2 as SYDVKM. The CDR3 has 15 amino acids. V was pared by 6 bases and J by 5 bases, with 17 bases between. CDR3 region: CASRGLRDNHNEQFF. In DNA, the CDR3 is TGTGCCAGCAGAGGGCTTCGGGACAACCACAATGAGCAGTTCTTC.

The rearrangement uses TRBV7-9 and TRBJ2-6, with a possible D match to TRBD1 (5 bases). The V and J ends lost 4 bases and 6 bases respectively, with 13 bases between them. The CDR3 is 15 amino acids. Germline CDR1 is SEHNR and CDR2 is FQNEAQ (reference sequence). As DNA, the CDR3 is TGTGCCAGCAGCTCCCACAGGTTTCAGGCCAACGTCCTGACTTTC. This translates into CASSSHRFQANVLTF.

This chain uses TRBV28 with TRBJ1-2; TRBD1 is a possible D gene (6 bases). Germline-derived CDR1 and CDR2 are MDHEN and SYDVKM. V lost 6 bases, J lost 8 bases, and 31 bases lay in between. The CDR3 consists of 18 residues. CDR3 region: CASSPRHMKGGPGRGYTF. The DNA for the CDR3 is TGTGCCAGCAGCCCACGACACATGAAGGGGGGGCCGGGACGAGGCTACACCTTC.

This rearrangement joins TRBV6-5 to TRBJ2-7, with 7 nucleotides matching TRBD1. V shed 4 bases and J 7 bases; nucleotides not matched to a gene: 4. The germline CDR1 and CDR2 sequences are MNHEY and SVGAGI. This CDR3 spans 12 amino acids. In DNA form, the CDR3 reads TGTGCCAGCAGTTCAGGGACAGCAGAGCAGTACTTC. Its protein product is CASSSGTAEQYF.

The V and J genes are TRBV24-1 and TRBJ2-1; 10 positions agree with TRBD2. Germline CDR1 and CDR2: KGHDR and SFDVKD. With 2 bases clipped from V and 8 bases from J, the junction kept 8 bases outside the gene matches. CDR3 length: 16 amino acids. CDR3 sequence reads: CATSDSAGGPRDEQFF. The CDR3 nucleotides are TGTGCCACCAGTGATTCAGCGGGAGGGCCTAGGGATGAGCAGTTCTTC.

The gene calls are TRBV27 and TRBJ1-2; 12 nucleotides line up with TRBD1. From germline, CDR1 is MNHEY and CDR2 SMNVEV (reference sequence). This CDR3 comprises 16 residues. V lost 5 bases and J lost 7; bases outside the gene matches: 11. The CDR3 loop is CASSQTGTGGFFGYTF. The CDR3 DNA reads as TGTGCCAGCAGTCAGACCGGGACAGGGGGCTTTTTTGGCTACACCTTC.